This T cell receptor (beta chain) was found in a study of T cell changes during pregnancy in multiple sclerosis. The ends lost 0 bases at V and 0 bases at J; junction bases unmatched: 1. Per the germline V gene, CDR1 is LGHNA and CDR2 is YNFKEQ. The CDR3 totals 16 residues. Repertoires were generated with immunoSEQ multiplex PCR, while TCRdb's copy carries only in-frame clones and drops some. Of just over 80,000 clones listed, 90% to 95% are singletons. The rearrangement uses TRBV4-2 and TRBJ2-7; TRBD1 matches 11 bases. Sequencing was performed on peripheral blood, taken in the second trimester of pregnancy. The receptor was isolated from a female donor with multiple sclerosis, enrolled in a pregnancy study. This chain's CDR3 is CASSQDGTGGSYEQYF. The CDR3 coding sequence is TGTGCCAGCAGCCAAGATGGGACAGGGGGCTCCTACGAGCAGTACTTC.